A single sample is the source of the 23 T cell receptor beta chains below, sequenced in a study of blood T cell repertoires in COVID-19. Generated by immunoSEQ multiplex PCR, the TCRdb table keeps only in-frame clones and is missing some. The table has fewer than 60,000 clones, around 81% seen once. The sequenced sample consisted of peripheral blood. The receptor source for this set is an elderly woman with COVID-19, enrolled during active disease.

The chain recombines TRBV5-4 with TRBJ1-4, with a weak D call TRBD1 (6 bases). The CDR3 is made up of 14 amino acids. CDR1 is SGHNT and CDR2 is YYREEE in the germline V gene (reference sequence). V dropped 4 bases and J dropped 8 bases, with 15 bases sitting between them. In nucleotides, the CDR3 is TGTGCCAGCAGCGCCGCGGGGGCGGGAGAAAAACTGTTTTTT. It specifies CASSAAGAGEKLFF. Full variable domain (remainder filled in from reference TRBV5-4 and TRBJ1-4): ETGVTQSPTHLIKTRGQQVTLRCSSQSGHNTVSWYQQALGQGPQFIFQYYREEENGRGNFPPRFSGLQFPNYSSELNVNALELDDSALYLCASSAAGAGEKLFFGSGTQLSVL.

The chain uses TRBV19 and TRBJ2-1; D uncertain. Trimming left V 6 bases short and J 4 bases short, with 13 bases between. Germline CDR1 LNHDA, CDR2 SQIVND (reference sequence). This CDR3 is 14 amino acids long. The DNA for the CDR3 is TGTGCCAGTAGAACTGACTTTACGTACAATGAGCAGTTCTTC. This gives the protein CASRTDFTYNEQFF.

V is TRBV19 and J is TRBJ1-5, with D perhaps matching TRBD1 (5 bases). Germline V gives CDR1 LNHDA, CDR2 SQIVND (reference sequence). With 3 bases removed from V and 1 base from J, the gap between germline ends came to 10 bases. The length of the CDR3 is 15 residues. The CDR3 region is CASSIARASNQPQHF. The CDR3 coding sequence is TGTGCCAGTAGTATTGCCAGGGCGAGCAATCAGCCCCAGCATTTT.

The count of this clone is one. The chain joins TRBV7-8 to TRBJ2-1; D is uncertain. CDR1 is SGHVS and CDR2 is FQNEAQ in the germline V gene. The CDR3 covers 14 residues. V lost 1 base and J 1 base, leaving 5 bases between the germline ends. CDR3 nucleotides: TGTGCCAGCAGCTTAGTCGGTTCCTACAATGAGCAGTTCTTC. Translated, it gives CASSLVGSYNEQFF. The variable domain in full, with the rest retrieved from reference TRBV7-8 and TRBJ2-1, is GAGVSQSPRYKVAKRGQDVALRCDPISGHVSLFWYQQALGQGPEFLTYFQNEAQLDKSGLPSDRFFAERPEGSVSTLKIQRTQQEDSAVYLCASSLVGSYNEQFFGPGTRLTVL.

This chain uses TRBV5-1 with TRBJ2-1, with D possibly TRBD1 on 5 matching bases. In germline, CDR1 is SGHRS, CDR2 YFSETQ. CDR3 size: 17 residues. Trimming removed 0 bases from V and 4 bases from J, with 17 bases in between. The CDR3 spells CASSLEGVVSFYNEQFF. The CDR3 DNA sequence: TGCGCCAGCAGCTTGGAAGGGGTGGTTAGTTTTTACAATGAGCAGTTCTTC.

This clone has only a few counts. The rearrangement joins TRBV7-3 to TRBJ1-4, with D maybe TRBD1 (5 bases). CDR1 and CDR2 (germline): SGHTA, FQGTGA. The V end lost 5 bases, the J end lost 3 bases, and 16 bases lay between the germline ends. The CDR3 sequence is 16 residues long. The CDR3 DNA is TGTGCCAGCAGCCCCTCCGGGGCGGGGGCTAATGAAAAACTGTTTTTT. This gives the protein CASSPSGAGANEKLFF.

CDR3 sequence: CASSLARSNEQYF. CDR3 nucleotides: TGTGCCAGCAGCCTAGCGAGAAGTAACGAGCAGTACTTC. The rearrangement links TRBV3-1 (or the pseudogene TRBV3-2) to TRBJ2-7; D may be TRBD2 (5 bases). V was shortened by 4 bases and J by 5 bases, with 12 bases between the two germline ends. This CDR3 spans 13 amino acids. Germline CDR1 reads LGHDT; CDR2 reads YNNKEL (reference sequence).

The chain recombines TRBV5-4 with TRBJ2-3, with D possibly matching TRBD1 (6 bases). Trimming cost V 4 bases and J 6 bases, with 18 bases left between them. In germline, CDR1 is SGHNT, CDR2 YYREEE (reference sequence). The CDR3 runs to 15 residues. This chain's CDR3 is CASSRRTERKDTQYF. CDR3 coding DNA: TGTGCCAGCAGCCGAAGGACAGAAAGGAAGGATACGCAGTATTTT.

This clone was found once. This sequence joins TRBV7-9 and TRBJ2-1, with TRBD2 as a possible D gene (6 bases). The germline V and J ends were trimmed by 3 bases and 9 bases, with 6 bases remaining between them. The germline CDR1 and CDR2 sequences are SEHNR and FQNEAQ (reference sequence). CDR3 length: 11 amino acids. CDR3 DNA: TGTGCCAGCAGCTTGGAGGGTGAGCAGTTCTTC. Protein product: CASSLEGEQFF.

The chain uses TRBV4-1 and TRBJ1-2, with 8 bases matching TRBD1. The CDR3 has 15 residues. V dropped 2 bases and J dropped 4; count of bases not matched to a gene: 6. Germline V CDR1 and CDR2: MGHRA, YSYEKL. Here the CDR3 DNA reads TGCGCCAGCAGCCAAACCGGACAGGGAGGCTATGGCTACACCTTC. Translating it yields CASSQTGQGGYGYTF.

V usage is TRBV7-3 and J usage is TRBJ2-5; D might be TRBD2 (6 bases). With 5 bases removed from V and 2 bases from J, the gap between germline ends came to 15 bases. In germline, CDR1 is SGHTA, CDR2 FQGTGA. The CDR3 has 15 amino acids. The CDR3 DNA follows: TGTGCCAGCAGCCGAGCCGGTGGGACTCAAGAGACCCAGTACTTC. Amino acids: CASSRAGGTQETQYF. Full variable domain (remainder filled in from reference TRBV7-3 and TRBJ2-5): GAGVSQTPSNKVTEKGKYVELRCDPISGHTALYWYRQSLGQGPEFLIYFQGTGAADDSGLPNDRFFAVRPEGSVSTLKIQRTERGDSAVYLCASSRAGGTQETQYFGPGTRLLVL.

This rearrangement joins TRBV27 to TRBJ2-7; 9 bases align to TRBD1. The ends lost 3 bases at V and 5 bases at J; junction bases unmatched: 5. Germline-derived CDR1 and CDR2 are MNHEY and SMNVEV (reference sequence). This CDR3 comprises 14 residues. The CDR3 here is CASSLDGTGNEQYF. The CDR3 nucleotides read TGTGCCAGCAGTTTGGACGGGACAGGGAACGAGCAGTACTTC.

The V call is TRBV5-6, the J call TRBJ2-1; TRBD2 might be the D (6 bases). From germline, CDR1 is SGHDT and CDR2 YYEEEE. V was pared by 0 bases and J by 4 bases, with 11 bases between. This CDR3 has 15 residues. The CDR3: CASSLGQEGYNEQFF. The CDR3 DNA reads TGTGCCAGCAGCTTGGGGCAGGAGGGGTACAATGAGCAGTTCTTC. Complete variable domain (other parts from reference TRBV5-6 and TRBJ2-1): DAGVTQSPTHLIKTRGQQVTLRCSPKSGHDTVSWYQQALGQGPQFIFQYYEEEERQRGNFPDRFSGHQFPNYSSELNVNALLLGDSALYLCASSLGQEGYNEQFFGPGTRLTVL.

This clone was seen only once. The CDR3 loop is CASTSQWYTEAFF. The DNA for the CDR3 is TGTGCCAGTACCTCACAGTGGTACACTGAAGCTTTCTTT. The J gene is TRBJ1-1, the V gene TRBV19; no definite D call. In germline, CDR1 is LNHDA, CDR2 SQIVND (reference sequence). V was pared by 7 bases and J by 3 bases, with 12 bases between. The CDR3 runs to 13 residues.

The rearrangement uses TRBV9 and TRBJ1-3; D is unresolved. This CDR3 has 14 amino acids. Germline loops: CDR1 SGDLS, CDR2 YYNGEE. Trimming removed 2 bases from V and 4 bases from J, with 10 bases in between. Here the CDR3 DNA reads TGTGCCAGCAGCGTCGAGGGAAACGGAAACACCATATATTTT. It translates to CASSVEGNGNTIYF.

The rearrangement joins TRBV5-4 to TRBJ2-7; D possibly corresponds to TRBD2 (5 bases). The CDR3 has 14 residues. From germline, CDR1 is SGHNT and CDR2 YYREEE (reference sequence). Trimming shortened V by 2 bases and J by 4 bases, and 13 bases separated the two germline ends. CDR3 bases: TGTGCCAGCAGCTTTGTTGGAGGACCATACGAGCAGTACTTC. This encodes CASSFVGGPYEQYF. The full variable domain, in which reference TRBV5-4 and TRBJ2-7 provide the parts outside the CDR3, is ETGVTQSPTHLIKTRGQQVTLRCSSQSGHNTVSWYQQALGQGPQFIFQYYREEENGRGNFPPRFSGLQFPNYSSELNVNALELDDSALYLCASSFVGGPYEQYFGPGTRLTVT.

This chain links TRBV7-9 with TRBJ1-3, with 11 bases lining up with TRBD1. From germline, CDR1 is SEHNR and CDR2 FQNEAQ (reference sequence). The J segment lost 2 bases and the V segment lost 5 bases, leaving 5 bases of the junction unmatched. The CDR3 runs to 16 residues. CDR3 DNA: TGTGCCAGCAGCCCCCCGGGACAGGGGGCTGGAAACACCATATATTTT. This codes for CASSPPGQGAGNTIYF.

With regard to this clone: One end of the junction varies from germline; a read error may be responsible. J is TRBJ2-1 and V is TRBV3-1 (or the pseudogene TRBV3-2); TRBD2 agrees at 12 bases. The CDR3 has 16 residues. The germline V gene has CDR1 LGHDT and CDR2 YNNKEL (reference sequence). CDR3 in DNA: TGTGTCAGCAGCCAAGTAAGGACTAGCGGGGCCGGTGAGCAGTTCTTC. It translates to CVSSQVRTSGAGEQFF.

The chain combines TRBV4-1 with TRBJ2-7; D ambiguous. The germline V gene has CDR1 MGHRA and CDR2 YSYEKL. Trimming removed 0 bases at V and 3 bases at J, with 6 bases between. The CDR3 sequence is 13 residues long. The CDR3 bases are TGCGCCAGCAGCCAAGATACCTACTACGAGCAGTACTTC. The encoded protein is CASSQDTYYEQYF.

For the CDR3, the DNA is TGTGCCATAGGACAGGGAGGTGGTGGCTACACCTTC. This translates into CAIGQGGGGYTF. The gene calls are TRBV6-5 and TRBJ1-2, with 8 bases aligning to TRBD1. Germline V CDR1 and CDR2: MNHEY, SVGAGI. The CDR3 consists of 12 residues. V was pared by 10 bases and J by 7 bases, with 8 bases of the junction left unmatched.

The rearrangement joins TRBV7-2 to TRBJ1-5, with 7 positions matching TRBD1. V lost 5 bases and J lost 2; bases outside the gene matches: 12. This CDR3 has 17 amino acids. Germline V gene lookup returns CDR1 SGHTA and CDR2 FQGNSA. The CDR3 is CASSPRQGRVGNQPQHF. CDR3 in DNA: TGTGCCAGCAGCCCTCGACAGGGAAGGGTAGGCAATCAGCCCCAGCATTTT.

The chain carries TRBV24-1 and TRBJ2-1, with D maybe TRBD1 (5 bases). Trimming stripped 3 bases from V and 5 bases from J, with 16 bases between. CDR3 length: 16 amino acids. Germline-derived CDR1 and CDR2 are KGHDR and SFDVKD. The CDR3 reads CATSDGGAARDNEQFF. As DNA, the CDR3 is TGTGCCACCAGTGATGGCGGAGCAGCCAGGGACAATGAGCAGTTCTTC.

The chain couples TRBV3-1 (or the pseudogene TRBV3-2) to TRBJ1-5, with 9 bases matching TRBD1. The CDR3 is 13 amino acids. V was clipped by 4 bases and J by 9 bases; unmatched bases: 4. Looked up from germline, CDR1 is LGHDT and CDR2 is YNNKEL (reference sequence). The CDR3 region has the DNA TGTGCCAGCAGCCCGGACAGGGGAAGGCCCCAGCATTTT. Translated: CASSPDRGRPQHF.